This T cell receptor (beta chain) was captured in a study of shared clonotypes between healthy human individuals (dated by TCRdb to 2020 to 2022). With regard to the full study: The cohort comprised a couple of women and a few men aged 18 to 49 years. To estimate repertoire size and how much clonotype sharing occurs between individuals, the study deeply sequenced the blood TCR repertoires of 5 or 6 healthy adults. Per donor, leukapheresis produced somewhere between about 0.8 and 9 billion PBMCs. Different laboratories and diverse techniques were used to prepare libraries and sequence TCR repertoires, to increase sequencing depth and limit assay-specific biases. General study outcomes and caveats: Because the study included only a small number of donors, the genetic and exposure-history diversity represented was limited. Sampling was restricted to blood, and TCR repertoires in tissues likely differ from the TCR repertoires found in blood. Pairwise subsampling indicated that sequencing depth was expected to affect the degree of clonotype sharing among donors.

Regarding this clone: Its antigen target is currently unknown. No much larger clonotype is one base removed from it; base qualities were not supplied.

Using the deep immunoSEQ assay, TCR CDR3 regions were amplified from genomic DNA by multiplex PCR. Extracted genomic DNA from each cell subset was distributed evenly across all wells of several immunoSEQ 96-well plates, and each plate was treated as a replicate. For unsorted PBMC, approximately 310 ng genomic DNA, equal to approximately 30,000 T cell genomes, was loaded into each replicate PCR. Ten immunoSEQ deep assay plates were used to sequence unsorted PBMC genomic DNA. The purified libraries were quantified using a Qubit 3.0 fluorometer, sized with a Bioanalyzer 2100, and then quantified again using the KAPA Library Quantification kit. Each immunoSEQ 96-well plate was sequenced on its own single-read 150-cycle Illumina NextSeq 550 flow cell. Per the source publication's procedure: Because the immunoSEQ output held only junctional sequences and lacked quality scores, the filtering could not match the filtering applied to full-length reads. Sequences were annotated with PyIR, a Python wrapper for IgBLAST v1.9, and V/J genes and CDR3 were assigned using IMGT germline references. Any read was removed if the V/J assignment was weak (E-value above 1e-6), the CDR3 was missing, or the read contained stop codons, out-of-frame junctions, or ambiguous translated residues. A V3J clonotype was defined by an identical inferred V gene, J gene, and CDR3 amino acid sequence. Percentage overlap between repertoires was computed as shared unique clonotypes divided by the size of the smaller repertoire. Three approaches were used to assess repertoire richness: RTK rarefaction, the Chao1 estimator, and Recon v2.1 estimates of unobserved clonotypes. TCRdb retrieved this table from immuneACCESS and kept in-frame rearrangements only. Not all clones are present; in checked studies, unresolved V genes account for under half, and no reason is known for the remainder. D and trimming were read from the DNA, whereas the V and J calls and clone size are those reported in that table. The sample has about 450,000 clones on record, 79% of them singletons. The top ten hold roughly an eighth of the sample.

From cysteine to phenylalanine, the CDR3 is 15 amino acids long. The CDR3 DNA has 45 bases and is translated from base 1. Unmatched junction bases come to 4, with V trimmed by 1 base and J by 4 bases. CDR1 and CDR2 were assigned from the germline V gene as SGHDT and YYEEEE. Healthy HIV-negative adults with no recently reported acute infections or vaccinations were included as donors. Only Caucasian adults living in Nashville, Tennessee, USA were represented among the donors. In the unsorted samples, 90 million to 100 million PBMCs were counted, and genomic DNA was extracted using the QIAamp DNA Blood Mini kit. Blood was obtained by leukapheresis, after which PBMCs were separated by Ficoll-Histopaque density gradient centrifugation and cryopreserved in liquid nitrogen vapor phase.

The chain was built from TRBV5-6 and TRBJ2-7, and 11 bases in between align with TRBD2. The specimen was PBMCs. The receptor was isolated from a woman between 40 and 55 years old in good health. Some clones in this sample may be carry-over from other donors' samples. The DNA sequence reads TGTGCCAGCAGCTTGTTAGCGGGAGGGGGGTACGAGCAGTACTTC. Its translation is CASSLLAGGGYEQYF. Here the CDR3 is joined to the reference TRBV5-6 and TRBJ2-7 genes, and the full variable domain is: DAGVTQSPTHLIKTRGQQVTLRCSPKSGHDTVSWYQQALGQGPQFIFQYYEEEERQRGNFPDRFSGHQFPNYSSELNVNALLLGDSALYLCASSLLAGGGYEQYFGPGTRLTVT.